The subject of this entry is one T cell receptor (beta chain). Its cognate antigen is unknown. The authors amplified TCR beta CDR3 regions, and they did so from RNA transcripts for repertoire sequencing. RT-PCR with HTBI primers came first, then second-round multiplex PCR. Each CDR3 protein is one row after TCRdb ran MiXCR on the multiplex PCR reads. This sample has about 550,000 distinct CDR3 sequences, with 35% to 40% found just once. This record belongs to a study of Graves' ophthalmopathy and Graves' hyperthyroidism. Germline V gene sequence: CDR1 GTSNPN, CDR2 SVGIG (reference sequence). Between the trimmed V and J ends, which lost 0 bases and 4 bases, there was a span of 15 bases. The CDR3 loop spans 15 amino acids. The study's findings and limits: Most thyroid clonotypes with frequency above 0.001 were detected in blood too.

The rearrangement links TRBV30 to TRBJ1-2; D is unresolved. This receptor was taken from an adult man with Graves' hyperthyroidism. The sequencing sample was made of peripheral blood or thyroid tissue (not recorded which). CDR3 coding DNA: TGTGCCTGGAGTGTACGCGGGCCAAGTGGCTATGGCTACACCTTC. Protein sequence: CAWSVRGPSGYGYTF.